This TCR beta chain appears in the sequencing data of a study of neurological immune-mediated disorders. This clonotype showed up many times. It was by 5'RACE with 10-nucleotide random UMIs that the cDNA was made. Every sequencing run returned over 190 million TCR-beta sequences, which were derived from 15-18 subjects. TCRdb re-called the 5' RACE reads with MiXCR, one entry per CDR3 protein. The sample lists about 66,000 distinct CDR3 sequences, 4.5% to 5.5% occurring once. With V trimmed by 4 bases and J by 6 bases, 6 bases remained unmatched. Per germline, CDR1 MGHRA and CDR2 YSYEKL. The CDR3 spans 16 residues.

The genes are TRBV4-1 and TRBJ2-2, with TRBD2 matching 12 bases. The sequenced material came from PBMCs. This sequence was found in a man aged 30 to 39 with multiple sclerosis. CDR3: CASSLSASGGAGELFF. The CDR3 nucleotides are TGCGCCAGCAGCCTCTCAGCTAGCGGGGGGGCCGGGGAGCTGTTTTTT.